Below, 28 T cell receptor beta chains from the same sample are listed, as sequenced in a study of identical twins. TCRdb independently ran MiXCR on the 5' RACE reads; one entry per CDR3 protein. The repertoire holds a few hundred thousand distinct CDR3 sequences, with over 12% as singletons. This same sample was also taken into another study, of yellow fever vaccine responses in identical twins.

Sequencing input: CD4+ T cells sorted from blood. These receptors were taken from a woman under 30 in good health.

The V call is TRBV4-1, the J call TRBJ2-1; D is unresolved. Per the germline V gene, CDR1 is MGHRA and CDR2 is YSYEKL. Trimming pared 4 bases from V and 5 bases from J, leaving 15 bases between. This CDR3 contains 15 residues. DNA of the CDR3: TGCGCCAGCAGCCCCATAGCTCCCTTCGACAATGAGCAGTTCTTC. Translated, it gives CASSPIAPFDNEQFF.

This clonotype was recorded at least ten times. V and J are TRBV11-2 and TRBJ2-3; D unclear. CDR1 and CDR2 (germline): SGHAT, FQNNGV. The CDR3 loop spans 12 amino acids. V was clipped by 4 bases and J by 5 bases, with 7 bases between them. CDR3 sequence (DNA): TGTGCCAGCAGCTCCTTGGGAGATACGCAGTATTTT. Its translation is CASSSLGDTQYF.

The chain couples TRBV12-3 or TRBV12-4 to TRBJ2-5; D gene uncertain. This CDR3 has 14 residues. V dropped 3 bases and J dropped 5 bases, with 13 bases sitting between them. CDR3 sequence: CASSFNSPRETQYF. The CDR3 DNA is TGTGCCAGCAGTTTTAACAGCCCACGGGAGACCCAGTACTTC.

The rearrangement uses TRBV25-1 and TRBJ2-2, with 12 bases fitting TRBD1. The germline V gene encodes CDR1 MGHDK and CDR2 SYGVNS. The CDR3 length is 16 residues. The junction had 4 bases not matched to a gene; V was cut back by 5 bases and J by 3 bases. The DNA for the CDR3 is TGTGCCAGCAGTCCAGGGGACAGGGGGCACACCGGGGAGCTGTTTTTT. This sequence encodes CASSPGDRGHTGELFF.

The chain links TRBV20-1 to TRBJ2-7; D unresolved. V gave up 0 bases and J gave up 0 bases, with 9 bases separating them. The germline V gene has CDR1 DFQATT and CDR2 SNEGSKA (reference sequence). The CDR3 sequence is 14 residues long. CDR3 protein: CSARDLDGSYEQYF. The DNA for the CDR3 is TGCAGTGCTAGAGATCTGGACGGCTCCTACGAGCAGTACTTC.

This clonotype was observed a handful of times. The V call is TRBV5-1, the J call TRBJ2-5, with 8 positions matching TRBD1. J was trimmed by 2 bases and V by 4 bases; bases with no gene match: 10. This CDR3 has 16 residues. CDR1 is SGHRS, CDR2 YFSETQ, per germline. CDR3 bases: TGCGCCAGCAGCCCCGACGCAGGGGGCATTCAAGAGACCCAGTACTTC. Translation gives CASSPDAGGIQETQYF.

As concerns this clonotype: At one of its ends the junction is not consistent with the germline gene, which may arise from a read error. The chain combines TRBV7-8 with TRBJ2-7, with D perhaps assigned TRBD1 or TRBD2 (8 bases each). Germline CDR1 is SGHVS and CDR2 is FQNEAQ. The CDR3 totals 17 residues. In nucleotides, the CDR3 is TGTGCCAGCAGCCTAGCGGGCCAAGGGACAGGTGCCTACGAGCAGTACTTC. Translating gives CASSLAGQGTGAYEQYF.

This clonotype was counted a few times. This chain uses TRBV20-1 with TRBJ2-3, with 11 bases matching TRBD2. Losses at the gene ends were 6 bases for V and 1 base for J; bases not matched to a gene: 12. Germline assignment: CDR1 DFQATT and CDR2 SNEGSKA (reference sequence). The CDR3 consists of 17 residues. CDR3 amino acids: CSAHGTSGEVGTDTQYF. As DNA, the CDR3 is TGCAGTGCCCACGGGACTAGCGGAGAGGTGGGCACAGATACGCAGTATTTT.

This clonotype has just one count. The junction differs from germline at one of its ends, possibly a read error. The chain is built from TRBV12-3 or TRBV12-4 and TRBJ2-3; 14 bases fit TRBD2. There are 18 residues in the CDR3. The CDR3 region has the DNA TGTGCCAGCTGTTTAGGACTAGCGGGGGGCCGTCGCACAGATACGCAGTATTTT. Amino acid sequence: CASCLGLAGGRRTDTQYF.

This clonotype was recorded at least ten times. V is TRBV28 and J is TRBJ1-1; no reliable D call. The CDR3 covers 11 residues. The V and J ends lost 6 bases and 4 bases respectively, with 6 bases between them. CDR1 and CDR2 from the germline V gene are MDHEN and SYDVKM. The CDR3: CASRVFTEAFF. CDR3 DNA: TGTGCCAGCAGGGTTTTCACTGAAGCTTTCTTT.

This clonotype came up a few times. The rearrangement uses TRBV3-1 and TRBJ1-1; D unresolved. Trimming took 1 base from V and 3 from J, leaving 15 bases between them. CDR1 is LGHDT, CDR2 YNNKEL, per germline (reference sequence). The CDR3 spans 16 residues. Here the CDR3 reads CASSQVRTRGDTEAFF. Written as DNA, the CDR3 is TGTGCCAGCAGCCAAGTGAGGACTAGAGGAGACACTGAAGCTTTCTTT.

This clonotype was seen only a few times. V gene TRBV5-8 combines with J gene TRBJ2-1; D is perhaps TRBD2 (7 bases). CDR1 and CDR2 (germline): SGHTS, YDEGEE. This CDR3 has 15 residues. V was trimmed by 7 bases and J by 1 base, leaving 15 bases between them. CDR3 sequence: CASSGAGASYNEQFF. CDR3 coding DNA: TGTGCCAGCTCCGGGGCGGGGGCTTCCTACAATGAGCAGTTCTTC.

In its sample, this clonotype was seen a few times. The chain joins TRBV24-1 to TRBJ2-7, with D possibly TRBD2 on 6 matching bases. The length of the CDR3 is 11 residues. Per germline, CDR1 KGHDR and CDR2 SFDVKD. Trimming removed 7 bases at V and 12 bases at J, with 15 bases between. CDR3 protein: CATSLDGEVYF. CDR3 DNA: TGTGCCACCAGCTTGGACGGGGAGGTGTACTTC.

This clonotype is a singleton in its sample. CDR3 in amino acids: CASSFWGMACFHEQYF. The CDR3 DNA reads TGCGCCAGCAGCTTTTGGGGAATGGCGTGTTTTCACGAGCAGTACTTC. The genes are TRBV5-1 and TRBJ2-7; D unclear. Trimming left V 2 bases short and J 5 bases short, with 20 bases between. This CDR3 has 16 amino acids. From germline, CDR1 is SGHRS and CDR2 YFSETQ.

This sequence joins TRBV28 and TRBJ1-2; TRBD1 agrees at 7 bases. Per germline, CDR1 MDHEN and CDR2 SYDVKM. Trimming removed 5 bases from V and 4 bases from J; junction bases left unmatched: 10. This CDR3 is 15 amino acids long. Here the CDR3 DNA reads TGTGCCAGCAGTCGAGACTACAGGGGCGCCTATGGCTACACCTTC. It codes for CASSRDYRGAYGYTF.

DNA of the CDR3: TGCAGTGCGACTACGGGCACAGATACGCAGTATTTT. This sequence encodes CSATTGTDTQYF. The chain recombines TRBV20-1 with TRBJ2-3, with a weak D call TRBD2 (5 bases). V was clipped by 6 bases and J by 1 base, with 8 bases between them. The germline CDR1 and CDR2 sequences are DFQATT and SNEGSKA (reference sequence). The CDR3 is 12 amino acids.

The rearrangement uses TRBV5-1 and TRBJ1-6; TRBD1 matches at 8 bases. Looked up from germline, CDR1 is SGHRS and CDR2 is YFSETQ. Trimming cost V 3 bases and J 8 bases; bases outside gene matches: 1. CDR3 size: 13 residues. The DNA of the CDR3 is TGCGCCAGCAGCTCAGGGGGCGATTCACCCCTCCACTTT. Its protein product is CASSSGGDSPLHF.

This chain uses TRBV19 with TRBJ1-1, with no clear D. The length of the CDR3 is 14 residues. V gave up 6 bases and J gave up 2 bases, with 13 bases separating them. Germline V gene sequence: CDR1 LNHDA, CDR2 SQIVND (reference sequence). The CDR3 nucleotides read TGTGCCAGTAGACCCGGGGTACGAAACACTGAAGCTTTCTTT. Its protein product is CASRPGVRNTEAFF.

This clonotype was seen a handful of times. The V and J genes are TRBV11-3 and TRBJ2-3; D possibly corresponds to TRBD1 (5 bases). Trimming pared 4 bases from V and 5 bases from J, leaving 13 bases between. The CDR3 spans 14 residues. Germline CDR1 reads SGHNT; CDR2 reads YENEEA. The CDR3 DNA sequence: TGTGCCAGCAGCTCCGTGGGGCCGGGAGATACGCAGTATTTT. This gives the protein CASSSVGPGDTQYF.

J is TRBJ2-3 and V is TRBV9; D gene unclear. Trimming shortened V by 4 bases and J by 2 bases, and 11 bases separated the two germline ends. The CDR3 runs 14 residues. Per the germline V gene, CDR1 is SGDLS and CDR2 is YYNGEE. The CDR3 region is CASSYSQNTDTQYF. The CDR3 nucleotides read TGTGCCAGCAGCTATTCACAAAACACAGATACGCAGTATTTT.

This rearrangement joins TRBV14 to TRBJ2-5, with 12 nucleotides matching TRBD2. The V segment lost 1 base and the J segment 7 bases; nucleotides outside the gene matches: 4. Germline V gene data show CDR1 as SGHDN and CDR2 as FVKESK. The CDR3 extends over 15 amino acids. The CDR3 sequence is CASSQVTSGGTTQYF. In DNA, the CDR3 is TGTGCCAGCAGCCAAGTAACTAGCGGGGGGACGACCCAGTACTTC.

The genes are TRBV28 and TRBJ2-7, with D tentatively TRBD1 (6 bases). Trimming removed 6 bases at V and 2 bases at J, with 14 bases between. This CDR3 has 14 residues. Germline CDR1 and CDR2: MDHEN and SYDVKM. In nucleotides, the CDR3 is TGTGCCAGCAGGCTACCACAGGGAACCTACGAGCAGTACTTC. Translated: CASRLPQGTYEQYF.

The sample holds a few counts of this clonotype. The chain joins TRBV20-1 to TRBJ2-7, with 10 positions matching TRBD2. From germline, CDR1 is DFQATT and CDR2 SNEGSKA (reference sequence). The CDR3 is made up of 17 amino acids. The V segment lost 3 bases and the J segment 0 bases; nucleotides outside the gene matches: 11. CDR3 sequence (DNA): TGCAGTGCTAGGGGGACTAGCGTCAAACCTTCCTCCTACGAGCAGTACTTC. As protein: CSARGTSVKPSSYEQYF.

This clonotype was observed a handful of times. The J gene is TRBJ2-3, the V gene TRBV20-1; the match to TRBD2 covers 9 bases. After removal of 1 base from V and 0 bases from J, the junction contained 8 bases not matched to a gene. This CDR3 has 17 amino acids. CDR1 is DFQATT, CDR2 SNEGSKA, per germline (reference sequence). CDR3 coding DNA: TGCAGTGCTAGAGCCCCCCTAGCGGGGAAAAGCACAGATACGCAGTATTTT. Amino acids: CSARAPLAGKSTDTQYF.

The CDR3 is CASSLSGGALREQFF. In DNA form, the CDR3 reads TGTGCCAGCAGCCTTAGCGGGGGAGCCCTTAGAGAGCAGTTCTTC. The chain couples TRBV12-3 or TRBV12-4 to TRBJ2-1; 9 positions match TRBD2. This CDR3 has 15 residues. Trimming removed 6 bases from V and 10 bases from J; junction bases left unmatched: 13.

The chain couples TRBV12-3 or TRBV12-4 to TRBJ2-3; D ambiguous. The ends were cut back, 6 bases at V and 0 bases at J, with 16 bases in the middle. This CDR3 has 16 residues. Here the CDR3 reads CASSPRWRRSTDTQYF. CDR3 in DNA: TGTGCCAGCAGCCCCAGATGGCGGCGGAGCACAGATACGCAGTATTTT.

The CDR3 nucleotides are TGTGCCAGCAGCTTCATCGACAGGGCCCGGGGTGGTGAGCAGTTCTTC. It encodes CASSFIDRARGGEQFF. The chain is built from TRBV7-2 and TRBJ2-1; 7 bases are shared with TRBD1. The CDR3 consists of 16 residues. Germline V gives CDR1 SGHTA, CDR2 FQGNSA. The junction had 14 bases not matched to a gene; V was cut back by 3 bases and J by 9 bases.

The genes are TRBV4-2 and TRBJ2-1; 11 nucleotides match TRBD2. The germline gives CDR1 LGHNA, CDR2 YNFKEQ. The J segment lost 5 bases and the V segment lost 0 bases, leaving 6 bases of the junction unmatched. The CDR3 consists of 17 residues. In DNA, the CDR3 is TGTGCCAGCAGCCAAGATCTAGTGACTAGCGGGAACAATGAGCAGTTCTTC. Translation gives CASSQDLVTSGNNEQFF.